These 22 T cell receptor beta chains were all obtained from the same sample, sequenced in a study of T cells in Graves' hyperthyroidism and ophthalmopathy. Amplification yielded TCR beta CDR3 regions, with RNA transcripts as the source. Using the HTBI primer set, a first-round RT-PCR was run on the TCR CDR3. MiXCR, run by TCRdb on the multiplex PCR reads, gives a single entry per CDR3 protein. The data show 350,000 to 500,000 distinct CDR3 sequences, around 15% seen once. Material for sequencing was blood. The receptors here all came from a woman aged 18-29 years with Graves' hyperthyroidism.

This clonotype came up many times. The V and J genes are TRBV28 and TRBJ2-7; TRBD1 aligns across 9 bases. Germline V gene sequence: CDR1 MDHEN, CDR2 SYDVKM. This CDR3 contains 15 residues. V shed 6 bases, J shed 5 bases, and the junction held 11 bases outside the gene matches. This CDR3 is CASRTSGTGWNEQYF. The DNA of the CDR3 is TGTGCCAGCAGGACGTCCGGGACAGGGTGGAACGAGCAGTACTTC.

This clonotype was observed many times. The V and J genes are TRBV28 and TRBJ2-1, with D uncertain. In germline, CDR1 is MDHEN, CDR2 SYDVKM. The CDR3 has 15 residues. V lost 5 bases to trimming and J lost 6 bases, with 17 bases between them. CDR3 DNA sequence: TGTGCCAGCAGTCTAGTCCCGAGCATGCCCAATGAGCAGTTCTTC. Its protein is CASSLVPSMPNEQFF.

The chain has TRBV20-1 and TRBJ2-1, with 12 positions matching TRBD2. V lost 1 base to trimming and J lost 4 bases; unmatched junction nucleotides: 2. Germline assignment: CDR1 DFQATT and CDR2 SNEGSKA (reference sequence). CDR3 size: 15 residues. The DNA for the CDR3 is TGCAGTGCTAGAGTGACTAGCGGGAGATACAATGAGCAGTTCTTC. This encodes CSARVTSGRYNEQFF.

Regarding this clonotype: This may be a read error: a much more frequent sequence differs by one nucleotide. The genes are TRBV7-8 and TRBJ2-1; D perhaps matches TRBD2 (5 bases). This CDR3 contains 15 residues. The germline gives CDR1 SGHVS, CDR2 FQNEAQ. Trimming removed 5 bases at V and 10 bases at J, with 21 bases between. In DNA, the CDR3 is TGTGCCAGCAGCCCCACGGGGAGAGGGAGTTACGAGCAGTTCTTC. Its protein is CASSPTGRGSYEQFF.

This clonotype was seen ten or more times. The V and J genes are TRBV3-1 and TRBJ1-3; D is unresolved. Trimming shortened V by 1 base and J by 4 bases, and 2 bases separated the two germline ends. Germline CDR1 is LGHDT and CDR2 is YNNKEL (reference sequence). The CDR3 consists of 12 residues. The CDR3 protein is CASSQAGNTIYF. CDR3 DNA: TGTGCCAGCAGCCAAGCAGGAAACACCATATATTTT.

This clonotype showed up many times. This chain joins TRBV11-2 and TRBJ2-7, with TRBD1 as a possible D gene (6 bases). Trimming took 3 bases from V and 2 from J, leaving 20 bases between them. The CDR3 runs 17 residues. The germline V gene has CDR1 SGHAT and CDR2 FQNNGV. CDR3 sequence (DNA): TGTGCCAGCAGCTTTGACCGAACGGACAGTTTTCCCTACGAGCAGTACTTC. Encoded protein: CASSFDRTDSFPYEQYF.

The sample holds many counts of this clonotype. The gene calls are TRBV14 and TRBJ2-7, with 7 bases matching TRBD1. V was pared by 1 base and J by 5 bases, with 11 bases of the junction left unmatched. The germline V gene encodes CDR1 SGHDN and CDR2 FVKESK. CDR3 length equals 16 residues. The CDR3 DNA reads as TGTGCCAGCAGCCAAGTCAGAGGGGGCCCTCGTAACGAGCAGTACTTC. It encodes CASSQVRGGPRNEQYF.

This clonotype was recorded many times. Here the CDR3 DNA reads TGTGCCAGCAGTTTCCGGGAGGCGTCCTACAATGAGCAGTTCTTC. Amino acids: CASSFREASYNEQFF. The chain uses TRBV7-3 and TRBJ2-1; 7 nucleotides align to TRBD2. The CDR3 spans 15 residues. Per the germline V gene, CDR1 is SGHTA and CDR2 is FQGTGA. Trimming removed 6 bases from V and 1 base from J; junction bases left unmatched: 6. Full variable domain (remainder filled in from reference TRBV7-3 and TRBJ2-1): GAGVSQTPSNKVTEKGKYVELRCDPISGHTALYWYRQSLGQGPEFLIYFQGTGAADDSGLPNDRFFAVRPEGSVSTLKIQRTERGDSAVYLCASSFREASYNEQFFGPGTRLTVL.

This clonotype was detected ten times or more. V is TRBV11-3 and J is TRBJ2-7, with TRBD2 matching over 7 bases. Germline assignment: CDR1 SGHNT and CDR2 YENEEA. V dropped 5 bases and J dropped 5; count of bases not matched to a gene: 6. This CDR3 is built from 13 residues. The CDR3 spells CASSMGGTHEQYF. CDR3 DNA: TGTGCCAGCAGCATGGGGGGGACCCACGAGCAGTACTTC.

This clonotype was detected many times. J is TRBJ2-2 and V is TRBV6-1, with a possible D match to TRBD2 (6 bases). V lost 8 bases and J 0 bases, leaving 16 bases between the germline ends. Germline values: CDR1 MNHNS, CDR2 SASEGT. CDR3 size: 16 residues. The chain's CDR3 is CASSSAGLPNTGELFF. CDR3 nucleotides: TGTGCCAGCTCGTCCGCGGGGCTGCCGAACACCGGGGAGCTGTTTTTT.

This clonotype was seen ten or more times. The chain links TRBV20-1 to TRBJ2-5, with 12 bases fitting TRBD2. The length of the CDR3 is 14 residues. Germline CDR1 and CDR2: DFQATT and SNEGSKA (reference sequence). Germline trimming cut 7 bases from V and 5 bases from J; bases unmatched to any gene: 8. The CDR3 loop is CSVSSGRAAETQYF. For the CDR3, the DNA is TGCAGTGTGTCTAGCGGGAGGGCAGCCGAGACCCAGTACTTC.

The CDR3 region is CASSFMTSGSLRRHNEQFF. CDR3 DNA sequence: TGCGCCAGCAGCTTCATGACTAGCGGGAGCCTACGCAGGCACAATGAGCAGTTCTTC. The chain employs TRBV5-1 and TRBJ2-1; 12 positions agree with TRBD2. CDR3 length: 19 amino acids. The V segment lost 2 bases and the J segment 5 bases; nucleotides outside the gene matches: 14. From germline, CDR1 is SGHRS and CDR2 YFSETQ.

V and J are TRBV5-1 and TRBJ2-7; 9 bases align to TRBD2. Germline V CDR1 and CDR2: SGHRS, YFSETQ. The CDR3 runs 15 residues. The V gene end was trimmed by 0 bases and the J gene end by 6 bases; junction bases not matched to a gene: 7. CDR3: CASSLGVAGVGEQYF. The CDR3 DNA reads as TGCGCCAGCAGCTTGGGTGTAGCGGGAGTCGGCGAGCAGTACTTC.

The table lists this clonotype with many counts. The V and J genes are TRBV27 and TRBJ2-1, with D tentatively TRBD2 (6 bases). With 0 bases removed from V and 4 bases from J, the gap between germline ends came to 13 bases. Per germline, CDR1 MNHEY and CDR2 SMNVEV (reference sequence). The CDR3 consists of 16 residues. CDR3 bases: TGTGCCAGCAGTTTATCGTGGGGACTCACTTACAATGAGCAGTTCTTC. Translating it yields CASSLSWGLTYNEQFF.

This clonotype showed up many times. The rearrangement joins TRBV7-9 to TRBJ2-7; tentative D call: TRBD2 (6 bases). V lost 3 bases and J lost 3, with 12 bases in between. The germline V gene has CDR1 SEHNR and CDR2 FQNEAQ (reference sequence). The CDR3 totals 14 residues. The CDR3 coding sequence is TGTGCCAGCAGCTTCGGCGGGGATATCTACGAGCAGTACTTC. The encoded protein is CASSFGGDIYEQYF.

This clonotype occurred many times. The genes are TRBV19 and TRBJ1-1, with D unclear. Germline CDR1 and CDR2: LNHDA and SQIVND (reference sequence). The V gene lost 7 bases and the J gene lost 1 base, with 19 bases spanning the gap. The CDR3 contains 16 residues. Here the CDR3 DNA reads TGTGCCAGTACCCCCATTAGCGCTGACGGGAACACTGAAGCTTTCTTT. Translated: CASTPISADGNTEAFF.

V and J are TRBV29-1 and TRBJ1-2, with D unclear. V was cut by 1 base and J by 2 bases, with 11 bases left in between. The CDR3 loop spans 14 amino acids. Germline lookup yields CDR1 SQVTM and CDR2 ANQGSEA. CDR3 DNA sequence: TGCAGCGTTGAAGGAAAGGGCAGCAACTATGGCTACACCTTC. Translated: CSVEGKGSNYGYTF.

The chain carries TRBV7-2 and TRBJ2-1; TRBD2 agrees at 7 bases. Trimming at V came to 1 base and at J to 9 bases, leaving 9 bases not matched to a gene. This CDR3 contains 15 residues. Germline CDR1 reads SGHTA; CDR2 reads FQGNSA. The CDR3 coding sequence is TGTGCCAGCAGCTTAGGGCGGGAGAGGGCGGGTGAGCAGTTCTTC. Translating it yields CASSLGRERAGEQFF.

This clonotype was seen at least ten times. The V and J genes are TRBV12-3 or TRBV12-4 and TRBJ2-5; TRBD1 matches at 9 bases. This CDR3 comprises 12 residues. Trimming removed 8 bases from V and 5 bases from J; junction bases left unmatched: 3. CDR3 bases: TGTGCCAGCGGACAGGGGTTGGAGACCCAGTACTTC. It encodes CASGQGLETQYF.

The sample holds many counts of this clonotype. This rearrangement joins TRBV5-6 to TRBJ2-7; the D is unclear. Trimming removed 2 bases at V and 0 bases at J, with 9 bases between. The CDR3 extends over 14 amino acids. CDR1 is SGHDT and CDR2 is YYEEEE in the germline V gene. The CDR3 sequence: CASSFDLVSYEQYF. CDR3 DNA sequence: TGTGCCAGCAGCTTCGATCTGGTCTCCTACGAGCAGTACTTC.

Many counts were recorded for this clonotype. This chain uses TRBV13 with TRBJ2-7; D possibly matches TRBD1 or TRBD2 (6 bases each). The CDR3 has 14 amino acids. Trimming took off 5 bases at V and 7 bases at J, with 18 bases between the two ends. Germline CDR1 is PRHDT and CDR2 is FYEKMQ (reference sequence). The CDR3 region is CASSPPSGAGEQYF. CDR3 nucleotide sequence: TGTGCCAGCAGCCCCCCATCGGGGGCTGGTGAGCAGTACTTC.

The V and J genes are TRBV7-8 and TRBJ2-5; TRBD2 agrees at 11 bases. The V and J ends lost 3 bases and 5 bases, in that order; junction bases with no gene match: 8. CDR1 SGHVS and CDR2 FQNEAQ come from the germline V gene. The CDR3 extends over 16 amino acids. CDR3 in DNA: TGTGCCAGCAGCTTCGGGTCTAGCGGGAGGTGGGAGACCCAGTACTTC. Translation: CASSFGSSGRWETQYF.